One T cell receptor (beta chain) is described in this entry. Clinical history as reported by participants underpinned cohort assignment. This specimen belongs to a study of blood T cell repertoires in COVID-19. Study at large: The United States, Italy and Spain supplied acute and convalescent COVID-19 samples.

Data came from immunoSEQ multiplex PCR; TCRdb stores just in-frame clones and leaves some out. The data contain around 300,000 clones, around 90% of them seen just once; the ten biggest clones take up 2% to 2.5%. This CDR3 is 16 amino acids long. The germline CDR1 and CDR2 sequences are SEHNR and FQNEAQ (reference sequence). Trimming removed 0 bases from V and 4 bases from J; junction bases left unmatched: 8. The chain employs TRBV7-9 and TRBJ1-2; TRBD1 matches at 7 bases. Sequenced: PBMCs or T cells enriched from blood (not recorded which). The origin of this receptor is an older woman in a cohort exposed to, infected with or recovered from COVID-19 (not recorded which). CDR3 protein: CASSLARQGVFYGYTF. The CDR3 DNA reads as TGTGCCAGCAGCTTAGCGCGGCAGGGGGTTTTCTATGGCTACACCTTC.